This T cell receptor beta chain was obtained from a study of PD-L1 blockade in urothelial cancer. In the study overall: Patients began atezolizumab, 1,200 mg intravenously every 3 weeks, at some point between 2013 and 2015. About 85% of the roughly 29 patients were men whose urothelial cancer was bladder-origin.

Germline CDR1 reads SSHAT; CDR2 reads FNYEAQ (reference sequence). This CDR3 has 15 residues. V lost 4 bases to trimming and J lost 7 bases; unmatched junction nucleotides: 4. Generated by immunoSEQ multiplex PCR, the TCRdb table keeps only in-frame clones and is missing some. The top ten hold around a tenth of the sample, which has about 91,000 clones, 90% seen once. The sample was PBMCs, taken around atezolizumab (anti-PD-L1) treatment. The clonotype comes from a man aged 55 to 69 with urothelial cancer. The gene calls are TRBV7-7 and TRBJ2-1; 13 bases fit TRBD2. The CDR3, as DNA: TGTGCCAGCAGCTCACTAGCGGGGGGGCCGAATGAGCAGTTCTTC. Translation: CASSSLAGGPNEQFF.